This T cell receptor beta chain was observed in a study of T cells after yellow fever vaccination. The study's findings and limits: Post-booster reappearance was seen for most primary-vaccination clones (roughly 96% CD4, roughly 88% CD8). Peak timing came faster in the weaker secondary response, day 5 versus 15. Contaminating bulk clonotypes could be abundant in FACS-sorted repertoires.

The length of the CDR3 is 12 residues. V lost 5 bases to trimming and J lost 11 bases; unmatched junction nucleotides: 3. CDR1 and CDR2 from the germline V gene are SGHTA and FQGTGA. Universal primer sites and UMIs were introduced during 5'RACE template-switching synthesis of TCR cDNA. From the 5' RACE reads, TCRdb called clonotypes with MiXCR, one entry per CDR3 protein. Among 620,000 or so distinct CDR3 sequences listed, about a sixth were seen once. This clonotype was seen a handful of times. Its antigen remains unknown. This rearrangement joins TRBV7-3 to TRBJ2-3; 11 bases are a match to TRBD2. The receptor was isolated from a man younger than 35 who received the YFV17D yellow fever vaccine. The sample here was PBMCs, taken 5 days after the first yellow fever vaccination. The CDR3 DNA reads as TGTGCCAGCAGCACCCTAGCGGGGGGGCAGTATTTT. It is translated as CASSTLAGGQYF.